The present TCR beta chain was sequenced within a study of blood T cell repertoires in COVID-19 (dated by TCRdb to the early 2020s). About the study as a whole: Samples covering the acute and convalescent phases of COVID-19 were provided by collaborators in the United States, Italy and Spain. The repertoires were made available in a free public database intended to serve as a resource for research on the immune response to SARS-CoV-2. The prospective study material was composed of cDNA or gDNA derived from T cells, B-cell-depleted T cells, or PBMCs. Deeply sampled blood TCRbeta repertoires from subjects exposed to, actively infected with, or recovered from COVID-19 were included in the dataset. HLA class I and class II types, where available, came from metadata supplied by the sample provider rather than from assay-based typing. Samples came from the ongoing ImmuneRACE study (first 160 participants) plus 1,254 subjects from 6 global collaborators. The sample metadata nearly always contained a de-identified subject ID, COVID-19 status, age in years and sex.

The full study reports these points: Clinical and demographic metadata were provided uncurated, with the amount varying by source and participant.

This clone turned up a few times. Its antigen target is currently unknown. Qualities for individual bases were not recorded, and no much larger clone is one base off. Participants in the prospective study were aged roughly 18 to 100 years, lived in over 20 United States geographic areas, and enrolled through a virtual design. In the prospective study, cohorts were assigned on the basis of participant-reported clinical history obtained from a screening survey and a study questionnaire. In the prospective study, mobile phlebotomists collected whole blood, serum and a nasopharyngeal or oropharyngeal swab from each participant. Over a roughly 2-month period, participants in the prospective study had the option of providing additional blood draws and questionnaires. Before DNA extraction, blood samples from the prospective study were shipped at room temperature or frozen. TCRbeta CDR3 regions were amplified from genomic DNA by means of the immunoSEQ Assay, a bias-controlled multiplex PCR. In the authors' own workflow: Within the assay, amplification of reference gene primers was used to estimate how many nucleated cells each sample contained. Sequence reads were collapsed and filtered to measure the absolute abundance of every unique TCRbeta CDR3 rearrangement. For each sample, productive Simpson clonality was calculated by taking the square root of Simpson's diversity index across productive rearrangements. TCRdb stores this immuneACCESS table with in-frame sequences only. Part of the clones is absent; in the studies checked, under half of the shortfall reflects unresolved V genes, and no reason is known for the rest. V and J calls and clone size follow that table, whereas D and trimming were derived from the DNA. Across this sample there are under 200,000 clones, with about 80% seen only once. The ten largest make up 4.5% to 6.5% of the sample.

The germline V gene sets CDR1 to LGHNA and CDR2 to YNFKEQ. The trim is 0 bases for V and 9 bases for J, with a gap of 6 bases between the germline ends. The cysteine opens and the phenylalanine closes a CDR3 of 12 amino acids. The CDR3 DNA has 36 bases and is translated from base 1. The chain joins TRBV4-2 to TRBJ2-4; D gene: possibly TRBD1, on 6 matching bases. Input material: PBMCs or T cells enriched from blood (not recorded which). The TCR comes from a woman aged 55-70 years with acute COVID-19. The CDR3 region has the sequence CASSQDRGIQYF. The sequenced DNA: TGTGCCAGCAGCCAAGACAGGGGCATTCAGTACTTC.